These T cell receptor beta chains were read from a single sample in a study of T cell clones after liver transplantation. Method: immunoSEQ multiplex PCR; TCRdb's copy keeps in-frame clones and lacks some. The sample shows tens of thousands of clones, roughly three quarters of them seen only once. Material: CD4+ T cells from blood, obtained at the 22-month timepoint. The receptor set was obtained from a human patient who received a liver transplant. The graft donor may be the source of some T cells. CDR3s include the opening cysteine and the closing phenylalanine or tryptophan. Fields, in order: D gene, V gene, clone size, J gene, CDR3 DNA, CDR3 protein. A D gene is named only where the DNA matches it firmly. Clone size, where shown, is once, few, many, or a class for clones that have expanded.

TRBD2,TRBV18,once,TRBJ2-3,TGTGCCAGCAGACGGGAGGAAGGCACAGATACGCAGTATTTT,CASRREEGTDTQYF
NA,TRBV7-3,NA,TRBJ2-5,TGTGCCAGCAGCTTAGGGACACGGATGGGACAAGAGACCCAGTACTTC,CASSLGTRMGQETQYF
NA,TRBV27,NA,TRBJ1-4,TGTGCCAGCAGCCGACAGTTAGGCTCAACTAATGAAAAACTGTTTTTT,CASSRQLGSTNEKLFF
TRBD1,TRBV27,NA,TRBJ2-2,TGTGCCAGCAGTTTATCACTGTACAGGGGGCGGAGGGCCGGGGAGCTGTTTTTT,CASSLSLYRGRRAGELFF
TRBD2,TRBV9,once,TRBJ2-5,TGTGCCAGCAGCATAGGGACTAGCGGGGGGAATTTCCAAGAGACCCAGTACTTC,CASSIGTSGGNFQETQYF
NA,TRBV18,NA,TRBJ1-4,TGTGCCAGCTCACTCAGGGGAAGTCATGAAAAACTGTTTTTT,CASSLRGSHEKLFF
NA,TRBV7-2,NA,TRBJ1-3,TGTGCCAGCAGCTTAGGGACCGTCGGGAACACCATATATTTT,CASSLGTVGNTIYF
TRBD2,TRBV7-9,NA,TRBJ2-3,TGTGCCAGCAGCTTTAAGCGGGGGGGCACAGATACGCAGTATTTT,CASSFKRGGTDTQYF
NA,TRBV5-7,NA,TRBJ2-1,TGTGCCAGCAGCTTGGTCAGGGAGCAGTTCTTC,CASSLVREQFF
TRBD1,TRBV27,NA,TRBJ2-7,TGTGCCAGCAGTCGGGGCGGGACAGGGGTCTACGAGCAGTACTTC,CASSRGGTGVYEQYF
NA,TRBV6-4,NA,TRBJ2-2,TGTGCCAGCAGGGGGGTTTGGAACACCGGGGAGCTGTTTTTT,CASRGVWNTGELFF
NA,TRBV6-4,NA,TRBJ1-1,TGTGCCAGCAGCGACAGCTTGAACACTGAAGCTTTCTTT,CASSDSLNTEAFF
NA,TRBV6-5,NA,TRBJ2-7,TGTGCCAGCAGAGTATGGACGGATTCCTACGAGCAGTACTTC,CASRVWTDSYEQYF
NA,TRBV10-1,NA,TRBJ2-2,TGCGCCAGCAGTGAGGATAACACCGGGGAGCTGTTTTTT,CASSEDNTGELFF
NA,TRBV6-5,NA,TRBJ2-7,TGTGCCAGCAGTCAGAGGACAGTACGAGACGAGCAGTACTTC,CASSQRTVRDEQYF
TRBD1,TRBV19,NA,TRBJ1-4,TGTGCCAGTCTTCAAAAACGGGCTGACAGGGCGCAACTGTTTTTT,CASLQKRADRAQLFF
NA,TRBV6-1,few,TRBJ1-2,TGTGCCAGCAGTGGCACAGCGCTGAACTATGGCTACACCTTC,CASSGTALNYGYTF
TRBD1,TRBV5-4,NA,TRBJ1-3,TGTGCCAGCAGCTGGACAGGCTCTGGAAACACCATATATTTT,CASSWTGSGNTIYF
NA,TRBV28,NA,TRBJ2-7,TGTGCCAGCGAGTCGGGGGGCGACGAGCAGTACTTC,CASESGGDEQYF
TRBD1,TRBV2,NA,TRBJ1-5,TGTGCCAGCAGCGAGACAGGGGAGCGTCAGCCCCAGCATTTT,CASSETGERQPQHF
NA,TRBV30,many,TRBJ1-2,TGTGCCGGGCATAGGGGGTTCGACTATGGCTACACCTTC,CAGHRGFDYGYTF
NA,TRBV9,NA,TRBJ1-2,TGTGCCAGCAGCGTAGCTGCAGGGGCCAACTATGGCTACACCTTC,CASSVAAGANYGYTF
NA,TRBV5-1,NA,TRBJ2-5,TGCGCCAGCAGCTTGGGGCAGGGCGGTGTGGAGACCCAGTACTTC,CASSLGQGGVETQYF
NA,TRBV6-6,NA,TRBJ1-6,TGTGCCAGCAGTTACGGGGTGAATGTACCCCTCCACTTT,CASSYGVNVPLHF
NA,TRBV6-6,NA,TRBJ1-3,TGTGCCAGCAGTTATATTGGGGGCTCTGGAAACACCATATATTTT,CASSYIGGSGNTIYF
NA,TRBV4-2,NA,TRBJ1-3,TGTGCCAGCAGCCCTCGACTGTACTCTGGAAACACCATATATTTT,CASSPRLYSGNTIYF
TRBD2,TRBV5-4,NA,TRBJ2-5,TGTGCCAGCAGCTTGTCGGCTAGCGGGGATCAAGAGACCCAGTACTTC,CASSLSASGDQETQYF
NA,TRBV7-3,NA,TRBJ1-5,TGTGCCAGCAGCCCCGGGGGTGCCAATCAGCCCCAGCATTTT,CASSPGGANQPQHF
NA,TRBV9,NA,TRBJ2-3,TGTGCCAGCAGCGTAGTGGCAGATACGCAGTATTTT,CASSVVADTQYF
TRBD1,TRBV27,NA,TRBJ1-1,TGTGCCAGCAGGGCAGGGGGCATCAACACTGAAGCTTTCTTT,CASRAGGINTEAFF
NA,TRBV7-6,NA,TRBJ1-4,TGTGCCAGCAGCCCCCTGGTCGGGGGTGGAGGGGAAAAACTGTTTTTT,CASSPLVGGGGEKLFF
NA,TRBV27,NA,TRBJ2-3,TGTGCCAGCAGCATCTCAGACTACCCTAGCACAGATACGCAGTATTTT,CASSISDYPSTDTQYF
NA,TRBV5-4,NA,TRBJ2-1,TGTGCCAGCAGCTCGAATAGAGGTGAGCAGTTCTTC,CASSSNRGEQFF
NA,TRBV5-4,NA,TRBJ1-2,TGTGCCAGCAGCTTGGACGGGGAAGGCTACACCTTC,CASSLDGEGYTF